Below are 15 T cell receptor beta chains sequenced from a single sample in a study of cytomegalovirus exposure and HLA in healthy donors. Primers: 60 Vbeta forward and 13 Jbeta reverse. Using immunoSEQ multiplex PCR, the repertoire was profiled, and TCRdb retains in-frame clones only, with some absent. Of some 130,000 clones listed, 55% to 65% are singletons. Sequenced input: PBMCs. These receptors all stem from a man in his forties or fifties in good health and CMV-seropositive.

Regarding this clone: Other DNA sequences within the sample encode an identical CDR3. This sequence joins TRBV10-3 and TRBJ2-3, with 8 bases fitting TRBD1. Trimming at V came to 8 bases and at J to 5 bases, leaving 3 bases not matched to a gene. Per the germline V gene, CDR1 is ENHRY and CDR2 is SYGVKD. This CDR3 has 12 residues. DNA for the CDR3: TGTGCCATCTCGGACAGGGTAGATACGCAGTATTTT. Protein sequence: CAISDRVDTQYF.

This rearrangement joins TRBV21-1 to TRBJ1-1. TRBV21-1 is deemed a pseudogene. This CDR3 is built from 13 residues. The CDR3 is CASSMRGAPEAFF. The CDR3 DNA reads TGTGCCAGCAGCATGCGGGGGGCCCCTGAAGCTTTCTTT.

This clone was counted a few times. This chain joins TRBV14 and TRBJ1-1; D not resolved. V was pared by 3 bases and J by 0 bases, with 8 bases between. The CDR3 totals 14 residues. Germline V gene lookup returns CDR1 SGHDN and CDR2 FVKESK. DNA for the CDR3: TGTGCCAGCAGCCAGCAGCGCTTGAACACTGAAGCTTTCTTT. Translating it yields CASSQQRLNTEAFF.

The chain employs TRBV9 and TRBJ1-1; 7 bases line up with TRBD1. The CDR3 contains 12 residues. With 0 bases clipped from V and 10 bases from J, the junction kept 3 bases outside the gene matches. Germline V gives CDR1 SGDLS, CDR2 YYNGEE. The CDR3 DNA reads as TGTGCCAGCAGCGTAGACAGGGGAGGAGCTTTCTTT. Its translation: CASSVDRGGAFF.

The sample holds many counts of this clone. The chain recombines TRBV29-1 with TRBJ1-1; 7 bases line up with TRBD1. The germline gives CDR1 SQVTM, CDR2 ANQGSEA. The length of the CDR3 is 13 residues. V shed 6 bases and J 7 bases; nucleotides not matched to a gene: 11. The CDR3 loop reads CSVGGRGIGEAFF. CDR3 DNA sequence: TGCAGCGTGGGGGGCAGGGGGATCGGTGAAGCTTTCTTT. The whole variable domain, remainder taken from reference TRBV29-1 and TRBJ1-1, is SAVISQKPSRDICQRGTSLTIQCQVDSQVTMMFWYRQQPGQSLTLIATANQGSEATYESGFVIDKFPISRPNLTFSTLTVSNMSPEDSSIYLCSVGGRGIGEAFFGQGTRLTVV.

This clone was counted once. This chain joins TRBV28 and TRBJ2-7, with 8 positions matching TRBD1. This CDR3 is built from 15 residues. Germline V gives CDR1 MDHEN, CDR2 SYDVKM. With V trimmed by 4 bases and J by 3 bases, 8 bases remained unmatched. CDR3 protein: CASSSSGQGYYEQYF. The CDR3 DNA reads as TGTGCCAGCAGTTCCTCCGGACAGGGATACTACGAGCAGTACTTC.

The chain is built from TRBV30 and TRBJ2-5; D not resolved. This CDR3 has 14 residues. Germline CDR1 GTSNPN, CDR2 SVGIG (reference sequence). Trimming left V 0 bases short and J 5 bases short, with 13 bases between. The CDR3 coding sequence is TGTGCCTGGAGTGTACTCACTTGGCGGGAGACCCAGTACTTC. Encoded protein: CAWSVLTWRETQYF.

The chain is built from TRBV28 and TRBJ2-7, with TRBD2 matching over 10 bases. Trimming took 10 bases from V and 3 from J; bases not matched to a gene: 9. The CDR3 extends over 14 amino acids. The V gene's germline CDR1 is MDHEN and CDR2 SYDVKM. CDR3 sequence: CATDGTSELYEQYF. The CDR3 DNA sequence: TGTGCCACCGATGGGACTAGCGAACTCTACGAGCAGTACTTC. Supplemented by reference TRBV28 and TRBJ2-7, the full variable domain reads DVKVTQSSRYLVKRTGEKVFLECVQDMDHENMFWYRQDPGLGLRLIYFSYDVKMKEKGDIPEGYSVSREKKERFSLILESASTNQTSMYLCATDGTSELYEQYFGPGTRLTVT.

CDR3 nucleotides: TGTGCCAGCAACGCCCCCGGGACTAGCGGGGGCCGAGCAGCAGATACGCAGTATTTT. Protein product: CASNAPGTSGGRAADTQYF. The V and J genes are TRBV5-8 and TRBJ2-3; 14 positions agree with TRBD2. Germline lookup yields CDR1 SGHTS and CDR2 YDEGEE. The CDR3 spans 19 residues. V lost 6 bases to trimming and J lost 4 bases; unmatched junction nucleotides: 16.

The chain uses TRBV7-3 and TRBJ2-2, with TRBD2 matching over 8 bases. The V segment lost 4 bases and the J segment 6 bases; nucleotides outside the gene matches: 10. The CDR3 loop spans 16 amino acids. Germline V lookup: CDR1 SGHTA, CDR2 FQGTGA. In nucleotides, the CDR3 is TGTGCCAGCAGCTCCCGGGGGGGGCAGGGTGCCGGGGAGCTGTTTTTT. This encodes CASSSRGGQGAGELFF.

This chain joins TRBV5-1 and TRBJ1-6, with 10 positions matching TRBD1. This CDR3 spans 17 amino acids. V lost 3 bases and J lost 0; bases outside the gene matches: 3. Germline loops: CDR1 SGHRS, CDR2 YFSETQ. CDR3 sequence reads: CASSWGQGSSYNSPLHF. The CDR3 DNA follows: TGCGCCAGCAGCTGGGGACAGGGGAGCTCCTATAATTCACCCCTCCACTTT.

Here the CDR3 DNA reads TGTGCCAGCAGTGACAACGGCAGGGTATGGACCGGGGAGCTGTTTTTT. Amino acids: CASSDNGRVWTGELFF. This chain uses TRBV6-1 with TRBJ2-2; possibly TRBD1 for D (5 bases). This CDR3 spans 16 amino acids. V was cut by 3 bases and J by 5 bases, with 16 bases left in between. CDR1 and CDR2 (germline): MNHNS, SASEGT.

In its sample, this clone was seen a few times. The chain joins TRBV11-2 to TRBJ2-1, with 8 bases identical to TRBD1. Germline assignment: CDR1 SGHAT and CDR2 FQNNGV. CDR3 length: 16 residues. The junction had 10 bases not matched to a gene; V was cut back by 4 bases and J by 5 bases. The CDR3 region is CASSSSDRGRHNEQFF. CDR3 DNA sequence: TGTGCCAGCAGCTCTTCCGACAGGGGACGCCACAATGAGCAGTTCTTC.

The gene calls are TRBV10-2 and TRBJ2-6; D unresolved. The CDR3 sequence is 15 residues long. Trimming stripped 4 bases from V and 0 bases from J, with 7 bases between. Germline-derived CDR1 and CDR2 are WSHSY and SAAADI. The CDR3 nucleotides are TGCGCCAGCAGTGGGGCAAGCTCTGGGGCCAACGTCCTGACTTTC. It translates to CASSGASSGANVLTF.

The chain carries TRBV18 and TRBJ1-5; D ambiguous. The CDR3 has 12 amino acids. V lost 4 bases and J 4 bases, leaving 5 bases between the germline ends. The germline V gene encodes CDR1 KGHSH and CDR2 LQKENI. The CDR3 DNA reads as TGTGCCAGCTCACAAACTAATCAGCCCCAGCATTTT. Residues: CASSQTNQPQHF.